The source of this T cell receptor (beta chain) is a study of Ad26.COV2.S vaccination and SARS-CoV-2 variants. This table comes from immunoSEQ multiplex PCR, and its TCRdb copy is limited to in-frame clones, with some not included. Among hundreds of thousands of clones, approximately 89% were seen once, and the ten largest hold 2.5% to 3%. This clone was found a few times. Looked up from germline, CDR1 is SGHRS and CDR2 is YFSETQ. V was trimmed by 4 bases and J by 2 bases, leaving 12 bases between them. The CDR3 totals 14 residues. Noted treatment: approximately 18 received Ad26.COV2.S at low or high dose, single or two shots; about 5 received placebo; per-sample allocation not given. The samples were gathered on day 63 after the first injection of vaccine or placebo.

The receptor comes from a person between 18 and 65 years old who received the Ad26.COV2.S COVID-19 vaccine or a placebo. Sample: peripheral blood, taken in a trial of Ad26.COV2.S vaccine versus placebo. V is TRBV5-1 and J is TRBJ2-5, with a possible D match to TRBD2 (6 bases). In nucleotides, the CDR3 is TGCGCCAGCAGCCTTGTCGGGGGTCAAGAGACCCAGTACTTC. Its protein product is CASSLVGGQETQYF.